The entry below gives a single T cell receptor (beta chain) sequence along with its context. Its antigen is still unknown. This sample was taken from a study of regulatory T cells in long-lasting Graves disease. Broader study findings: Small numbers of samples may have cut accuracy. For persistent Graves' patients, TCR diversity was lower than for newly diagnosed ones.

Building of the TCR beta libraries involved iRepertoire HTBI primers and Arm-PCR of CDR3 regions. Each CDR3 protein is one row after TCRdb ran MiXCR on the multiplex PCR reads. Among some 420,000 distinct CDR3 sequences listed, around a fifth were seen once. Time point in this sample: persistent/refractory GD, antithyroid drugs over 5 years with positive TRAb. The TCR library was made from RNA extracted from PBMCs. Roughly 9.8 milliliters of peripheral blood went into EDTA tubes. The material sequenced was peripheral blood mononuclear cells (PBMCs), taken when the disease was refractory, from a patient treated with antithyroid drugs. The clonotype was recovered from a female donor with Graves disease.

In DNA, the CDR3 is TGTGCCAGCAGTGAGGGGACTAGTCGCAACGAGCAGTACTTC. It translates to CASSEGTSRNEQYF. The gene calls are TRBV2 and TRBJ2-7, with TRBD2 matching 8 bases. There are 14 residues in the CDR3. The germline V gene encodes CDR1 SNHLY and CDR2 FYNNEI. Losses at the gene ends were 3 bases for V and 5 bases for J; bases not matched to a gene: 6.